This T cell receptor (beta chain) was sequenced in a study of graft-versus-host responses after intestinal transplantation. Study at large: Once they had received anti-thymocyte globulin induction, all recipients took tacrolimus and steroids for approximately 3 years.

CDR1 and CDR2 (germline): LGHNA, YSLEER. The junction had 14 bases not matched to a gene; V was cut back by 3 bases and J by 3 bases. The CDR3 sequence is 18 residues long. Tissue from the graft was processed to free its intraepithelial and lamina propria lymphocytes. To note about this clone: Antigen unknown.

Findings and limits, study-wide: There were GvH clones found in recipient marrow, and some of them appeared first in ileum or blood. Declining HvG levels early post-transplant were linked to peak circulating GvH clone levels. Graft-donor T cell macrochimerism coincided with high graft-versus-host to host-versus-graft clonal ratios in allografts.

Sequenced by immunoSEQ multiplex PCR; TCRdb stores in-frame clones only, minus some. This table has about 7,400 clones, under 70% appearing once. The receptor comes from a human patient who received an intestinal transplant, so some T cells may come from the graft donor. The sequences come from ileum tissue, collected around 50 days after transplant. This chain uses TRBV4-3 with TRBJ1-5; 7 bases map to TRBD1. CDR3 bases: TGCGCCAGCAGCCAGGTTTGGCGACAGGGAGGTGACAATCAGCCCCAGCATTTT. As protein: CASSQVWRQGGDNQPQHF.